This T cell receptor (beta chain) was sequenced during a study of PD-1 blockade in mismatch repair-deficient tumors. Study-wide context: Patients had approximately 11 mismatch repair-deficient cancer types, all previously treated and progressing. Broader study findings: Tumor-resident clones, often undetectable pretreatment in blood, expanded then contracted after pembrolizumab.

The assay was immunoSEQ multiplex PCR, and TCRdb's table has in-frame clones only and misses some. The profile shows 50,000 to 75,000 clones, around 88% of them singletons. Regarding this clone: What it binds is not known.

The germline CDR1 and CDR2 sequences are LNHDA and SQIVND (reference sequence). V shed 3 bases and J shed 1 base, with 11 bases lying between them. This CDR3 region has 15 residues. The receptor was derived from an adult with mismatch repair-deficient cancer. This chain uses TRBV19 with TRBJ2-3; D unresolved. Material: peripheral blood, obtained 52 weeks after starting pembrolizumab. The CDR3 DNA reads TGTGCCAGTAGTATGGCGCTCACCCGCACAGATACGCAGTATTTT. Its protein product is CASSMALTRTDTQYF.